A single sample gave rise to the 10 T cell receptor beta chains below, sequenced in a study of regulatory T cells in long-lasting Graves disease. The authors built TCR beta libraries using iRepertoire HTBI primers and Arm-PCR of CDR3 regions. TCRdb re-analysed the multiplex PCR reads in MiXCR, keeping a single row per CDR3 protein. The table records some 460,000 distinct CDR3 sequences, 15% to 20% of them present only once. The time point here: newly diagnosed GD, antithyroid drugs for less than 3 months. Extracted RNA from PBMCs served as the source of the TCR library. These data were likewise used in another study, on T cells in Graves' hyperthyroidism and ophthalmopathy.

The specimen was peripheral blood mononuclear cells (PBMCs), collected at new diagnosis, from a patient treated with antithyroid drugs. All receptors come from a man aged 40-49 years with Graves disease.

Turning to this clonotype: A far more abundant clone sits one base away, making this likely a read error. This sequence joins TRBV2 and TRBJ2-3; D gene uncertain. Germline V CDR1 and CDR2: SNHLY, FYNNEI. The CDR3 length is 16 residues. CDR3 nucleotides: TGTGCCAGCAAAGGGATTACCGGCTTACCTTCCTACGAGCAGCACTTC. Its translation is CASKGITGLPSYEQHF.

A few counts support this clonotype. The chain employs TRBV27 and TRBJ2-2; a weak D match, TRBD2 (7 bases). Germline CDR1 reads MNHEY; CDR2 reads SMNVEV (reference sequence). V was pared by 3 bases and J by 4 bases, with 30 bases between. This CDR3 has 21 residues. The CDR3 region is CASSFQSPSGSTGLITGELFF. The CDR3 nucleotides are TGTGCCAGCAGTTTCCAAAGTCCTAGCGGCTCAACAGGGCTCATCACCGGGGAGCTGTTTTTT.

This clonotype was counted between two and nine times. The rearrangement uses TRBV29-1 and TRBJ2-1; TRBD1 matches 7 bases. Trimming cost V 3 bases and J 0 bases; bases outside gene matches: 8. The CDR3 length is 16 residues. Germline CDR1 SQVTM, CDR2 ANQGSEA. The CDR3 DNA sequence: TGCAGCGTTGAGGCAGGGGGTCAGAGCTCCTACAATGAGCAGTTCTTC. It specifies CSVEAGGQSSYNEQFF.

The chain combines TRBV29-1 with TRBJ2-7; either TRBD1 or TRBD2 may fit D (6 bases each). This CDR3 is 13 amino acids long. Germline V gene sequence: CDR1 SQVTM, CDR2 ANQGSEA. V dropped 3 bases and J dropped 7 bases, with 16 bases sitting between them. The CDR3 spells CSVEEGTPREQYF. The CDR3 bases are TGCAGCGTTGAGGAGGGGACACCTCGGGAGCAGTACTTC.

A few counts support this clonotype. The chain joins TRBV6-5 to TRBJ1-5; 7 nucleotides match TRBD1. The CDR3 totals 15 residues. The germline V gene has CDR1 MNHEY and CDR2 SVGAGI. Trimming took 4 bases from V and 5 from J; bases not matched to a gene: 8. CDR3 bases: TGTGCCAGCAGTTCTGGACAGGCCCCATATCAGCCCCAGCATTTT. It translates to CASSSGQAPYQPQHF.

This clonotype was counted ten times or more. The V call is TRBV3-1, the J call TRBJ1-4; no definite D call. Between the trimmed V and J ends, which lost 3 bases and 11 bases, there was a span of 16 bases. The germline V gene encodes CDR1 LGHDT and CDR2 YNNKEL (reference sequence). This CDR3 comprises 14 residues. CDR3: CASSQRLGGGKLFF. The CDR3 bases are TGTGCCAGCAGCCAGCGACTGGGAGGAGGTAAACTGTTTTTT.

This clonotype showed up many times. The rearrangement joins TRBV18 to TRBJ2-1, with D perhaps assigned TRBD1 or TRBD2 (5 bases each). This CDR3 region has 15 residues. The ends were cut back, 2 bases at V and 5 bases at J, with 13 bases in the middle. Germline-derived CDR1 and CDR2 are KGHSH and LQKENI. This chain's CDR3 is CASSPSLGVNNEQFF. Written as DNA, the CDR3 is TGTGCCAGCTCACCAAGCCTGGGGGTCAACAATGAGCAGTTCTTC.

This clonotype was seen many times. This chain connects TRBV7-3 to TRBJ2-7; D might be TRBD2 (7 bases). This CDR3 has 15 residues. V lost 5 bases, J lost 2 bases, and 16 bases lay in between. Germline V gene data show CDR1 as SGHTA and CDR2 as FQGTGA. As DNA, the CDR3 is TGTGCCAGCAGCCCGGTTTCGGGGGGCCCCTACGAGCAGTACTTC. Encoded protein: CASSPVSGGPYEQYF.

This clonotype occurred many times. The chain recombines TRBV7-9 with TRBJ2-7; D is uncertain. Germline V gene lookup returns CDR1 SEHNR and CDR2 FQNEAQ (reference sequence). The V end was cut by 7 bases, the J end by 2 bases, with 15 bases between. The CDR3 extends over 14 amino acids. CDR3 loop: CASNQNEFPYEQYF. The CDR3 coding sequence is TGTGCCAGCAATCAGAATGAATTCCCCTACGAGCAGTACTTC.

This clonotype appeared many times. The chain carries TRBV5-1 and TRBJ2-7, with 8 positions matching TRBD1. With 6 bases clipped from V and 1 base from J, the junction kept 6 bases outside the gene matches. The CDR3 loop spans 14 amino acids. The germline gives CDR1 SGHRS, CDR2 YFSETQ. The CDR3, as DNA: TGCGCCAGCAAAGGACAGGGTGCTTCCTACGAGCAGTACTTC. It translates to CASKGQGASYEQYF. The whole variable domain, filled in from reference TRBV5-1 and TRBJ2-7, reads KAGVTQTPRYLIKTRGQQVTLSCSPISGHRSVSWYQQTPGQGLQFLFEYFSETQRNKGNFPGRFSGRQFSNSRSEMNVSTLELGDSALYLCASKGQGASYEQYFGPGTRLTVT.